A selection of T cell receptor beta chains follows, all from one sample in a study of blood T cell repertoires in COVID-19. Clones were read by immunoSEQ multiplex PCR, and TCRdb kept only the in-frame ones, dropping some. The sample lists fewer than 400,000 clones, roughly nine tenths occurring once. Sequencing was performed on PBMCs or T cells enriched from blood (not recorded which). Every receptor here comes from a man aged 55 to 69 who had recovered from COVID-19. The CDR3 runs from the conserved cysteine through the conserved F or W. D genes are given only for firm matches. A clone size is listed for some rows: how often the clone was seen (once, few, many), or a class if it is expanded.

TGTGCCAGCATACGTACGACGGGTCAGCCCCAGCATTTT	CASIRTTGQPQHF	TRBV2	TRBJ1-5	.	.
TGTGCCAGCAGTTCGGGGGACAGGGCTGATACGCAGTATTTT	CASSSGDRADTQYF	TRBV28	TRBJ2-3	once	TRBD1
TGTGCCAGCAGCCCGATGGCCAGGGATGTCGGCGAGCAGTTCTTC	CASSPMARDVGEQFF	TRBV7-3	TRBJ2-1	.	.
TGCAGCGTTGGGATGGGGGCCGGGGGCAATCAGCCCCAGCATTTT	CSVGMGAGGNQPQHF	TRBV29-1	TRBJ1-5	.	.
TGCGCCAGCAGCTTGGAGGGGGCAATAGTTGAAGCTTTCTTT	CASSLEGAIVEAFF	TRBV5-1	TRBJ1-1	.	TRBD1
TGTGCCACCAGCAGAGCCAGGGGGAGAGCTGAAGCTTTCTTT	CATSRARGRAEAFF	TRBV15	TRBJ1-1	.	TRBD1
TGTGCCAGCAGTCTGACAAGGACAGGGGGCGTTTGGAATCAGCCCCAGCATTTT	CASSLTRTGGVWNQPQHF	TRBV28	TRBJ1-5	.	TRBD1
TGTGCCAGCAGCTCCCGACCTGGGAGGACAGATACGCAGTATTTT	CASSSRPGRTDTQYF	TRBV7-3	TRBJ2-3	.	.
TGTGCCAGCAGGATAACTAACACCGGGGAGCTGTTTTTT	CASRITNTGELFF	TRBV2	TRBJ2-2	.	.
TGTGCCAGCAGCCGAGGGGGCACAGGGCAGCCCCAGCATTTT	CASSRGGTGQPQHF	TRBV7-9	TRBJ1-5	once	TRBD1
TGTGCCAGCAGCCATTCTAGCGGGGGGAGGTCCTACGAGCAGTACTTC	CASSHSSGGRSYEQYF	TRBV4-2	TRBJ2-7	once	TRBD2
TGTGCCAGCAGCCTAGCGGGTTCAGGGAGTCACGAGCAGTACTTC	CASSLAGSGSHEQYF	TRBV5-4	TRBJ2-7	.	TRBD2
TGTGCCAGCAGTTACTTTCCTACAGGGAACACTGAAGCTTTCTTT	CASSYFPTGNTEAFF	TRBV6-5	TRBJ1-1	.	.
TGTGCCAGCAGTGAGGGACAAACAAGCGGTTCACCCCTCCACTTT	CASSEGQTSGSPLHF	TRBV6-1	TRBJ1-6	.	.
TGTGCCACCAGTGACCGCCCAGGTAACCAGCCCCAGCATTTT	CATSDRPGNQPQHF	TRBV24-1	TRBJ1-5	.	.
TGTGCCAGCAGCCCCCCGTCCAGTTCCCAAGAGACCCAGTACTTC	CASSPPSSSQETQYF	TRBV7-9	TRBJ2-5	.	.
TGTGCCAGCAGCAAGGGACAGGGAAATGAAAAACTGTTTTTT	CASSKGQGNEKLFF	TRBV5-6	TRBJ1-4	.	TRBD1
TGTGCCAGCAGTGAAAGGCGTACGGGGGGGCCAAACTATGGCTACACCTTC	CASSERRTGGPNYGYTF	TRBV25-1	TRBJ1-2	.	.
TGCGCCAGCAGCTCGGACAGGGCAAATTCACCCCTCCACTTT	CASSSDRANSPLHF	TRBV5-1	TRBJ1-6	.	TRBD1
TGCGCCAGCTCGAGCAGTTTGGTGATCGGGGGGAGAAATAATGAGCAGTTCTTC	CASSSSLVIGGRNNEQFF	TRBV5-1	TRBJ2-1	.	TRBD2
TGTGCCAGCAGCCACCACCGGGACAGGGGGCATTCGGAGACCCAGTACTTC	CASSHHRDRGHSETQYF	TRBV7-2	TRBJ2-5	.	TRBD1
TGTGCCAGCAGTGATATGCGGGAACGGGGGGAGACCCAGTACTTC	CASSDMRERGETQYF	TRBV6-1	TRBJ2-5	.	.
TGTGCCAGCAGCATTAACAGGAATTCACCCCTCCACTTT	CASSINRNSPLHF	TRBV7-2	TRBJ1-6	.	.
TGTGCCATCGCAAAAACAACCGGGACAGGGGTCAATGAGCAGTTCTTC	CAIAKTTGTGVNEQFF	TRBV10-3	TRBJ2-1	.	TRBD1
TGTGCCAGCAGTTTATCGACAGGGAGGGGAAACACCATATATTTT	CASSLSTGRGNTIYF	TRBV27	TRBJ1-3	.	TRBD1